This record looks at one T cell receptor (beta chain) sequence and its context. This sample is part of a study of T cell changes during pregnancy in multiple sclerosis. This CDR3 comprises 14 residues. J was trimmed by 2 bases and V by 10 bases; bases with no gene match: 7. Germline CDR1 MGHDK, CDR2 SYGVNS. The protocol was immunoSEQ multiplex PCR, while the TCRdb copy is restricted to in-frame clones and leaves out a portion. The repertoire holds roughly 50,000 clones, with approximately 90% as singletons. This specimen was CD4+ T cells from peripheral blood mononuclear cells, taken after pregnancy. J is TRBJ2-2 and V is TRBV25-1; the match to TRBD1 covers 7 bases. The origin of this receptor is a female donor with multiple sclerosis, enrolled in a pregnancy study. CDR3 sequence reads: CATENRGNTGELFF. The CDR3 DNA reads TGTGCCACCGAGAACAGGGGAAACACCGGGGAGCTGTTTTTT. Filled out from reference TRBV25-1 and TRBJ2-2, the complete variable domain reads EADIYQTPRYLVIGTGKKITLECSQTMGHDKMYWYQQDPGMELHLIHYSYGVNSTEKGDLSSESTVSRIRTEHFPLTLESARPSHTSQYLCATENRGNTGELFFGEGSRLTVL.